Sequencing of this T cell receptor (beta chain) was carried out in a study of shared clonotypes between healthy human individuals. The study's findings and limits: The four-donor shared clonotypes exceeded non-shared clonotypes in generation probability, with non-shared ones scoring lower.

From germline, CDR1 is WNHNN and CDR2 SYGVQD (reference sequence). The CDR3 totals 13 residues. V was trimmed by 7 bases and J by 4 bases, leaving 13 bases between them. This clone was observed once. Its antigen is not identified. TCRdb keeps only in-frame clones here, not all; method: immunoSEQ multiplex PCR. Of under 2,500,000 clones in the sample, 90% to 96% were seen once. The chain combines TRBV10-1 with TRBJ1-1, with a tentative D call TRBD1 (6 bases). The TCR sequence derives from a man younger than 35 in good health. Sequencing input: naive CD4+ T cells sorted from blood. Subset reported: CD45RA+ positively selected. This CDR3 is CASTSSGATEAFF. The CDR3 coding sequence is TGCGCCAGCACGAGCTCGGGGGCCACTGAAGCTTTCTTT.